The 5 T cell receptor beta chains below all came from one sample that was sequenced in a study of Ad26.COV2.S vaccination and SARS-CoV-2 variants. The method was immunoSEQ multiplex PCR; TCRdb's version includes in-frame clones alone and lacks a portion of them. The sample lists about 410,000 clones, approximately 91% seen once, with roughly 3.5% in the top ten. Treatment in this sample: 15 to 20 received Ad26.COV2.S at low or high dose, single or two shots; 5 received placebo; per-sample allocation not given. Repertoires come from day 63 after the first vaccine or placebo injection. The specimen was peripheral blood, collected in a trial of Ad26.COV2.S vaccine versus placebo. The source is a person aged 18-65 years who received the Ad26.COV2.S COVID-19 vaccine or a placebo.

The chain has TRBV10-3 and TRBJ1-1; D is perhaps TRBD1 (5 bases). CDR3 length: 14 residues. V dropped 6 bases and J dropped 0 bases, with 11 bases sitting between them. From germline, CDR1 is ENHRY and CDR2 SYGVKD. In nucleotides, the CDR3 is TGTGCCATCAGGAGGGGAATGATGAACACTGAAGCTTTCTTT. The encoded protein is CAIRRGMMNTEAFF.

The chain is built from TRBV7-2 and TRBJ2-5; the D is unclear. CDR1 is SGHTA, CDR2 FQGNSA, per germline. The CDR3 runs 13 residues. V was cut by 1 base and J by 4 bases, with 7 bases left in between. The CDR3 protein is CASSLDAGETQYF. CDR3 in DNA: TGTGCCAGCAGCTTAGACGCCGGAGAGACCCAGTACTTC.

The chain combines TRBV2 with TRBJ2-7, with 10 bases lining up with TRBD2. The ends lost 6 bases at V and 4 bases at J; junction bases unmatched: 6. The germline V gene has CDR1 SNHLY and CDR2 FYNNEI. The CDR3 runs to 14 residues. CDR3 amino acids: CASRGPGLAYEQYF. CDR3 sequence (DNA): TGTGCCAGCAGAGGCCCGGGACTAGCGTACGAGCAGTACTTC.

V is TRBV24-1 and J is TRBJ1-2; D is possibly TRBD1 (5 bases). The CDR3 is 14 amino acids. Per germline, CDR1 KGHDR and CDR2 SFDVKD. Trimming stripped 6 bases from V and 3 bases from J, with 13 bases between. CDR3 region: CATSPAGTDYGYTF. CDR3 DNA sequence: TGTGCCACCAGTCCGGCAGGGACGGACTATGGCTACACCTTC.

V and J are TRBV5-4 and TRBJ2-7; unclear D gene. The V gene lost 0 bases and the J gene lost 3 bases, with 7 bases spanning the gap. The CDR3 consists of 13 residues. Germline lookup yields CDR1 SGHNT and CDR2 YYREEE (reference sequence). CDR3 loop: CASSLGAGYEQYF. Here the CDR3 DNA reads TGTGCCAGCAGCTTGGGGGCCGGCTACGAGCAGTACTTC.